These 17 T cell receptor beta chains were all obtained from the same sample, sequenced in a study of siplizumab effects on memory and regulatory T cells. Measured with immunoSEQ multiplex PCR; TCRdb has only the in-frame clones, and not every one. The table includes tens of thousands of clones, approximately 93% detected once. Sequencing was done on a sample of CD8+ T cells sorted from blood. The origin of the receptors is a human donor in good health.

This chain uses TRBV7-2 with TRBJ2-7; D possibly corresponds to TRBD1 (5 bases). The CDR3 runs 12 residues. Trimming took off 5 bases at V and 7 bases at J, with 12 bases between the two ends. In germline, CDR1 is SGHTA, CDR2 FQGNSA. The CDR3 spells CASSPGAREQYF. CDR3 in DNA: TGTGCCAGCAGCCCTGGGGCACGGGAGCAGTACTTC. Combining the CDR3 with reference TRBV7-2 and TRBJ2-7 gives the whole variable domain GAGVSQSPSNKVTEKGKDVELRCDPISGHTALYWYRQSLGQGLEFLIYFQGNSAPDKSGLPSDRFSAERTGGSVSTLTIQRTQQEDSAVYLCASSPGAREQYFGPGTRLTVT.

This chain connects TRBV23-1 to TRBJ2-2; D may be TRBD1 or TRBD2 (5 bases each). TRBV23-1 is reported as an ORF; its role is uncertain. Trimming took off 6 bases at V and 4 bases at J, with 21 bases between the two ends. The CDR3 loop spans 17 amino acids. This chain's CDR3 is CASRREGFAFGTGELFF. DNA of the CDR3: TGCGCCAGCAGGCGCGAGGGGTTCGCGTTTGGCACCGGGGAGCTGTTTTTT.

A single count supports this clone. Here the CDR3 reads CASSYGGGLNTEAFF. The DNA of the CDR3 is TGTGCCAGCAGTTACGGGGGCGGGTTGAACACTGAAGCTTTCTTT. The V call is TRBV6-5, the J call TRBJ1-1; TRBD1 is a possible D gene (6 bases). This CDR3 has 15 amino acids. The germline gives CDR1 MNHEY, CDR2 SVGAGI. Trimming removed 2 bases from V and 0 bases from J, with 10 bases in between.

The genes are TRBV27 and TRBJ2-1; D might be TRBD2 (6 bases). The CDR3 contains 15 residues. Between the trimmed V and J ends, which lost 3 bases and 0 bases, there was a span of 9 bases. From germline, CDR1 is MNHEY and CDR2 SMNVEV (reference sequence). CDR3 coding DNA: TGTGCCAGCAGTTTCGCGGGGTTCTCCTACAATGAGCAGTTCTTC. It encodes CASSFAGFSYNEQFF.

The gene calls are TRBV7-8 and TRBJ2-5; 7 positions agree with TRBD2. The J call could be wrong; TRBJ2-7 is a better fit for the DNA end. In germline, CDR1 is SGHVS, CDR2 FQNEAQ. This CDR3 is built from 15 residues. The DNA of the CDR3 is TGTGCCAGCAGCCGGGGAGCTAGCGGAACCTACGAGCAGTACTTC. Protein product: CASSRGASGTYEQYF.

The rearrangement links TRBV9 to TRBJ2-7; a weak D match, TRBD1 (6 bases). The length of the CDR3 is 15 residues. Germline CDR1 reads SGDLS; CDR2 reads YYNGEE. V shed 0 bases and J shed 3 bases, with 13 bases lying between them. This CDR3 is CASSVGGQGNYEQYF. DNA of the CDR3: TGTGCCAGCAGCGTAGGCGGGCAGGGGAACTACGAGCAGTACTTC.

The chain links TRBV4-2 to TRBJ1-2; D unresolved. The ends were cut back, 1 base at V and 8 bases at J, with 11 bases in the middle. CDR1 is LGHNA and CDR2 is YNFKEQ in the germline V gene. This CDR3 is built from 13 residues. The CDR3 region has the DNA TGTGCCAGCAGCCAAGGGGTCCCGGGAGGCTACACCTTC. This translates into CASSQGVPGGYTF.

The rearrangement joins TRBV6-5 to TRBJ2-3; D is possibly TRBD2 (6 bases). Trimming took 7 bases from V and 8 from J, leaving 16 bases between them. CDR1 is MNHEY, CDR2 SVGAGI, per germline. The CDR3 runs 13 residues. Here the CDR3 reads CASTQPGSATQYF. In DNA, the CDR3 is TGTGCCAGCACCCAGCCCGGGAGCGCTACGCAGTATTTT.

The gene calls are TRBV7-8 and TRBJ1-1; 8 bases match TRBD1. With V trimmed by 5 bases and J by 4 bases, 12 bases remained unmatched. Germline V lookup: CDR1 SGHVS, CDR2 FQNEAQ. This CDR3 has 16 residues. CDR3 DNA sequence: TGTGCCAGCAGCCTCTCAGGGGGCGCGGGAAGCACTGAAGCTTTCTTT. Encoded protein: CASSLSGGAGSTEAFF. The full variable domain, completed using reference TRBV7-8 and TRBJ1-1, is GAGVSQSPRYKVAKRGQDVALRCDPISGHVSLFWYQQALGQGPEFLTYFQNEAQLDKSGLPSDRFFAERPEGSVSTLKIQRTQQEDSAVYLCASSLSGGAGSTEAFFGQGTRLTVV.

The J gene is TRBJ2-7, the V gene TRBV30, with 8 bases lining up with TRBD1. The CDR3 runs to 13 residues. The V segment lost 8 bases and the J segment 2 bases; nucleotides outside the gene matches: 8. CDR1 GTSNPN and CDR2 SVGIG come from the germline V gene (reference sequence). In nucleotides, the CDR3 is TGTGCCCGAAAGGACAGGGCCGCCTACGAGCAGTACTTC. Translating it yields CARKDRAAYEQYF.

V usage is TRBV19 and J usage is TRBJ1-6, with D uncertain. Trimming removed 4 bases from V and 5 bases from J, with 15 bases in between. The CDR3 is made up of 16 amino acids. Germline CDR1 LNHDA, CDR2 SQIVND (reference sequence). CDR3 in amino acids: CASSTKLMGHNSPLHF. CDR3 nucleotide sequence: TGTGCCAGTAGTACCAAGCTAATGGGTCATAATTCACCCCTCCACTTT.

The rearrangement joins TRBV29-1 to TRBJ1-1; weak D call: TRBD1 (5 bases). Trimming removed 7 bases at V and 5 bases at J, with 20 bases between. The CDR3 consists of 14 residues. Looked up from germline, CDR1 is SQVTM and CDR2 is ANQGSEA. The CDR3 coding sequence is TGCAGCGCACACTACTCCCAGGGTTTGACTGAAGCTTTCTTT. This gives the protein CSAHYSQGLTEAFF.

V is TRBV7-3 and J is TRBJ2-3, with TRBD1 identical over 10 bases. V shed 9 bases, J shed 4 bases, and the junction held 7 bases outside the gene matches. Germline V gives CDR1 SGHTA, CDR2 FQGTGA. The CDR3 is 14 residues long. The CDR3 loop reads CASGTGDTADTQYF. The CDR3 bases are TGTGCCAGTGGGACAGGGGATACGGCAGATACGCAGTATTTT.

This chain links TRBV11-1 with TRBJ2-2, with 9 bases aligning to TRBD2. Germline V lookup: CDR1 SGHAT, CDR2 FQDESV (reference sequence). Trimming took 4 bases from V and 5 from J; bases not matched to a gene: 11. CDR3 length: 17 residues. This CDR3 reads CASSSPAGGPWTGELFF. DNA for the CDR3: TGTGCCAGCAGCTCCCCGGCGGGAGGGCCTTGGACCGGGGAGCTGTTTTTT.

The chain carries TRBV5-4 and TRBJ2-7; a possible D gene is TRBD1 (6 bases). The CDR3 covers 13 residues. V was trimmed by 0 bases and J by 6 bases, leaving 10 bases between them. Looked up from germline, CDR1 is SGHNT and CDR2 is YYREEE (reference sequence). CDR3 bases: TGTGCCAGCAGCTTGGTGACAGGAATCGAGCAGTACTTC. Its protein is CASSLVTGIEQYF.

This chain links TRBV5-1 with TRBJ1-1; D possibly corresponds to TRBD1 (5 bases). The CDR3 consists of 13 residues. The V gene's germline CDR1 is SGHRS and CDR2 YFSETQ. Trimming removed 3 bases from V and 1 base from J, with 7 bases in between. The CDR3 coding sequence is TGCGCCAGCAGCTCGGGACCGAACACTGAAGCTTTCTTT. Translating it yields CASSSGPNTEAFF.

The chain combines TRBV11-2 with TRBJ2-3; 8 bases match TRBD2. CDR3 size: 15 residues. V gave up 4 bases and J gave up 1 base; unmatched junction bases: 4. Germline V gives CDR1 SGHAT, CDR2 FQNNGV. The CDR3 here is CASSYRGGGTDTQYF. CDR3 nucleotides: TGTGCCAGCAGCTATCGGGGGGGCGGCACAGATACGCAGTATTTT.